Listed below are T cell receptor beta chains from one sample, sequenced in a study of blood T cell repertoires in COVID-19. The method was immunoSEQ multiplex PCR; TCRdb's version includes in-frame clones alone and lacks a portion of them. Of roughly 150,000 clones detected, 80% to 90% appear once; the ten largest clones hold 7.2%. Sequencing used peripheral blood. The receptors come from a woman between 50 and 59 years old in a cohort sampled during active or convalescent COVID-19. Each CDR3 is given with its conserved first and last residue. A D gene is named only where the DNA matches it firmly. Some rows have no size entry. The others give once, few or many, or a class for an expanded clone.

j_call v_call d_call clone_size cdr3_nt cdr3_aa
TRBJ1-1 TRBV12-5 - - TGTGCTAGTGGTTTCTACACTGAAGCTTTCTTT CASGFYTEAFF
TRBJ2-5 TRBV29-1 TRBD1 - TGCAGCGTTGTTTTCCAGGGGGCCCAAGAGACCCAGTACTTC CSVVFQGAQETQYF
TRBJ2-3 TRBV11-2 TRBD2 few TGTGCCAGCAGCTTAGTGTGGCGGGGGACTAGCGGGGGTCTCCCGCAGTATTTT CASSLVWRGTSGGLPQYF
TRBJ2-1 TRBV19 TRBD2 once TGTGCCAGTAATTGGCCGGGGGGAGGCTATGAGCAGTTCTTC CASNWPGGGYEQFF
TRBJ1-6 TRBV5-4 - - TGTGCCAGCAGACTTAACGATAATTCACCCCTCCACTTT CASRLNDNSPLHF
TRBJ1-1 TRBV6-6 - few TGTGCCAGCAGTAAATCACAGGGCGAGAACACTGAAGCTTTCTTT CASSKSQGENTEAFF
TRBJ2-2 TRBV7-9 - - TGTGCCAGCAGCCCCGGCAAGGCCAGCGCGAACACCGGGGAGCTGTTTTTT CASSPGKASANTGELFF
TRBJ2-7 TRBV4-1 TRBD1 - TGCGCCAGCAGCCAACCTGCCGGGACAGCGGTTTACGAGCAGTACTTC CASSQPAGTAVYEQYF
TRBJ2-7 TRBV7-6 - - TGTGCCAGCAGCTTAGCCCCCGGCGGTACCTACGAGCAGTACTTC CASSLAPGGTYEQYF
TRBJ1-5 TRBV30 TRBD1 - TGTGCCTGGAGTGGACAGGGCGGGCAGCCCCAGCATTTT CAWSGQGGQPQHF
TRBJ2-5 TRBV3-1/TRBV3-2 - - TGTGCCAGCAGCTACAGGGCGTCGGGAGAGACCCAGTACTTC CASSYRASGETQYF